A selection of T cell receptor beta chains follows, all from one sample in a study of CD8 T cells in ankylosing spondylitis. TCRdb re-analysed the 5' RACE reads in MiXCR, keeping a single row per CDR3 protein. The sample records 380,000 or so distinct CDR3 sequences, 20% to 25% being singletons. The sequenced sample was blood, either unsorted or a sorted T cell fraction (not recorded which). The receptor set was obtained from a male donor with ankylosing spondylitis or in good health (not recorded which). CDR3s include the opening cysteine and the closing phenylalanine or tryptophan. A D gene is named only where the DNA matches it firmly. Rows give clone size only sometimes, using once, few, many, or a class for an expanded clone.

few,TRBV28,-,TRBJ1-4,CASTSLEDGNEKLFF,TGTGCCAGCACCTCCCTCGAGGATGGTAATGAAAAACTGTTTTTT
-,TRBV12-3/TRBV12-4,-,TRBJ2-2,CASSLGDFGLGAGELFF,TGTGCCAGCAGTCTAGGGGACTTTGGATTGGGGGCCGGGGAGCTGTTTTTT
many,TRBV6-2/TRBV6-3,-,TRBJ2-6,CASSNLLSGANVLTF,TGTGCCAGCAGCAACCTTCTCTCTGGGGCCAACGTCCTGACTTTC
few,TRBV10-3,TRBD2,TRBJ2-7,CAISDRPGTSGVSYEQYF,TGTGCCATCAGTGACCGCCCAGGGACTAGCGGGGTCTCCTACGAGCAGTACTTC
-,TRBV28,TRBD1,TRBJ1-6,CASSRADRENSPLHF,TGTGCCAGCAGTCGTGCCGACAGGGAAAATTCACCCCTCCACTTT
few,TRBV4-1,TRBD1,TRBJ2-5,CASSQGDRGETQYF,TGCGCCAGCAGCCAAGGGGACAGGGGAGAGACCCAGTACTTC
-,TRBV21-1,-,TRBJ2-7,CASSRRDSSYEQYF,TGTGCCAGCAGCCGACGGGACAGCTCCTACGAGCAGTACTTC
few,TRBV24-1,-,TRBJ2-2,CATGFGANTGELFF,TGTGCCACCGGGTTCGGGGCGAACACCGGGGAGCTGTTTTTT
-,TRBV6-6,TRBD1,TRBJ1-6,CATTGGNSPLHF,TGTGCCACCACAGGGGGAAATTCACCCCTCCACTTT
-,TRBV5-6,TRBD1,TRBJ2-1,CASSLAGGRTSEQFF,TGTGCCAGCAGCTTGGCAGGGGGCCGGACGTCCGAGCAGTTCTTC
few,TRBV4-1,TRBD2,TRBJ2-1,CASSQDRTSGVYEQFF,TGCGCCAGCAGCCAAGATCGGACTAGCGGTGTCTATGAGCAGTTCTTC
-,TRBV25-1,-,TRBJ2-7,CASSESAGVYEQYF,TGTGCCAGCAGTGAATCTGCAGGAGTCTACGAGCAGTACTTC
-,TRBV29-1,TRBD1,TRBJ2-7,CSVGGGPPYEQYF,TGCAGCGTTGGAGGGGGCCCTCCCTACGAGCAGTACTTC
-,TRBV6-2/TRBV6-3,-,TRBJ1-1,CASSYLERIEAFF,TGTGCCAGCAGTTACCTAGAGCGGATTGAAGCTTTCTTT
-,TRBV7-9,-,TRBJ2-5,CASSHAGQLRETQYF,TGTGCCAGCAGCCATGCGGGACAATTGCGAGAGACCCAGTACTTC
-,TRBV9,-,TRBJ2-3,CASSPPLGNTDTQYF,TGTGCCAGCAGCCCCCCTTTGGGAAACACAGATACGCAGTATTTT
few,TRBV29-1,TRBD1,TRBJ1-1,CSVLQGATEAFF,TGCAGCGTTCTCCAGGGGGCCACTGAAGCTTTCTTT
few,TRBV3-1,TRBD2,TRBJ2-1,CASSQGLGLADEQFF,TGTGCCAGCAGCCAAGGGCTAGGACTAGCGGACGAGCAGTTCTTC
many,TRBV7-9,-,TRBJ2-7,CAPGAPETDEQYF,TGTGCCCCGGGGGCCCCGGAGACGGATGAGCAGTACTTC
-,TRBV7-3,-,TRBJ2-7,CASSLTPGPAYEQYF,TGTGCCAGCAGCTTAACGCCGGGGCCGGCCTACGAGCAGTACTTC
-,TRBV7-6,TRBD1,TRBJ2-1,CASSNSGTGDFGSYNEQFF,TGTGCCAGCAGCAACTCCGGGACAGGGGACTTCGGCTCCTACAATGAGCAGTTCTTC
-,TRBV10-1,TRBD2,TRBJ2-7,CASSGASGYYEQYF,TGCGCCAGCAGTGGGGCTAGCGGATATTACGAGCAGTACTTC
-,TRBV5-1,-,TRBJ2-1,CASSLGSGDWDNEQFF,TGCGCCAGCAGCTTGGGATCAGGGGACTGGGACAATGAGCAGTTCTTC
few,TRBV29-1,TRBD1,TRBJ2-1,CSVATGSGNEQFF,TGCAGCGTTGCGACAGGGAGTGGCAATGAGCAGTTCTTC
-,TRBV6-1,-,TRBJ2-7,CASSLWTATGDEQYF,TGTGCCAGCAGCCTATGGACGGCCACCGGCGACGAGCAGTACTTC
-,TRBV2,TRBD1,TRBJ1-1,CASPGQKAFF,TGTGCCAGTCCGGGACAGAAAGCTTTCTTT
-,TRBV6-5,-,TRBJ2-5,CASSYLDSQETQYF,TGTGCCAGCAGTTACTTGGACAGTCAAGAGACCCAGTACTTC
many,TRBV12-3/TRBV12-4,-,TRBJ2-5,CASSLTTTGTQYF,TGTGCCAGCAGTTTAACTACGACAGGGACCCAGTACTTC
few,TRBV2,-,TRBJ2-5,CASSGNWETQYF,TGTGCCAGCAGTGGGAATTGGGAGACCCAGTACTTC
few,TRBV6-4,-,TRBJ2-3,CASSPVQGDTDTQYF,TGTGCCAGCAGCCCTGTACAGGGAGACACAGATACGCAGTATTTT
few,TRBV7-9,-,TRBJ2-2,CASSTPMGTVGELFF,TGTGCCAGCAGCACCCCTATGGGAACGGTCGGGGAGCTGTTTTTT
-,TRBV10-1,TRBD1,TRBJ2-7,CASSESYRGYEQYF,TGCGCCAGCAGTGAGTCGTACAGGGGCTACGAGCAGTACTTC
few,TRBV3-1,-,TRBJ2-7,CASSQVYGDYEQYF,TGTGCCAGCAGCCAAGTCTACGGGGACTACGAGCAGTACTTC
-,TRBV29-1,-,TRBJ2-7,CSVGVGAAYEQYF,TGCAGCGTTGGCGTCGGCGCCGCCTACGAGCAGTACTTC
-,TRBV20-1,-,TRBJ2-3,CSEGTGYTDTQYF,TGCAGTGAGGGAACAGGATACACAGATACGCAGTATTTT
few,TRBV6-6,-,TRBJ1-1,CASLGGGTTEAFF,TGTGCCAGCCTAGGGGGGGGGACCACTGAAGCTTTCTTT
few,TRBV29-1,TRBD2,TRBJ2-1,CSVLSSGGLHNEQFF,TGCAGCGTCCTATCTAGCGGGGGGCTTCACAATGAGCAGTTCTTC
-,TRBV20-1,TRBD1,TRBJ2-7,CSARGQAQTRGEQYF,TGCAGTGCAAGAGGACAGGCCCAAACCCGGGGCGAGCAGTACTTC
-,TRBV7-9,-,TRBJ2-5,CASSPLVETQYF,TGTGCCAGCAGCCCACTCGTAGAGACCCAGTACTTC
few,TRBV12-3/TRBV12-4,TRBD2,TRBJ2-2,CASSRLAGDDTGELFF,TGTGCCAGCAGTCGACTAGCGGGGGATGACACCGGGGAGCTGTTTTTT
few,TRBV30,-,TRBJ2-3,CAWSYGAWDTQYF,TGTGCCTGGAGTTATGGGGCTTGGGATACGCAGTATTTT